Included here is one TCR beta chain sequence, with context. These data belong to a study of blood T cell repertoires in COVID-19. Method: immunoSEQ multiplex PCR; TCRdb's copy keeps in-frame clones and lacks some. This repertoire shows 180,000 or so clones, approximately 86% found once; its top ten account for approximately 9.4%. The length of the CDR3 is 15 residues. V was clipped by 0 bases and J by 1 base; unmatched bases: 2. CDR1 SGDLS and CDR2 YYNGEE come from the germline V gene. The chain has TRBV9 and TRBJ2-5; 8 bases agree with TRBD2. The specimen sequenced was peripheral blood. This receptor was identified in a woman older than 75 with acute or convalescent COVID-19. CDR3 bases: TGTGCCAGCAGCGTAGGTAGCGGGGTCCAAGAGACCCAGTACTTC. It encodes CASSVGSGVQETQYF.